The T cell receptor (beta chain) under discussion was sequenced for a study of shared clonotypes between healthy human individuals. As to this clone: Its antigen is currently unknown.

TCRdb keeps only in-frame clones here, not all; method: immunoSEQ multiplex PCR. This table has roughly 2,000,000 clones, just over 90% appearing once. It was CD45RO-negative cells, positively selected for CCR7, that made up naive CD8 cells, with terminally differentiated effector memory CD45RA+ cells excluded. There were only Caucasian adults among the donors, and all lived in Nashville, Tennessee. Whole-study results and caveats: Enrolling few donors narrowed the genetic and exposure-history diversity that was represented. Only blood underwent sampling, and tissue repertoires likely differ. Generally, naive subsets (rather than memory subsets) showed larger estimated richness.

This CDR3 spans 14 amino acids. Trimming removed 5 bases from V and 2 bases from J, with 13 bases in between. Germline-derived CDR1 and CDR2 are SGHVS and FQNEAQ. The rearrangement joins TRBV7-8 to TRBJ2-7; a weak D match, TRBD2 (5 bases). Specimen: naive CD8+ T cells from PBMCs. This clonotype was obtained from a man between 18 and 35 years old in good health. Some clones in this sample may be carry-over from other donors' samples. The CDR3 here is CASSPHRGPYEQYF. CDR3 DNA sequence: TGTGCCAGCAGCCCTCATCGCGGGCCCTACGAGCAGTACTTC.